The 9 T cell receptor beta chains presented below share a single source sample, sequenced in a study of cytomegalovirus exposure and HLA in healthy donors. Researchers ran the PCR with 60 Vbeta and 13 Jbeta primers. TCRdb's copy holds only in-frame clones and misses some; the assay was immunoSEQ multiplex PCR. The sample lists roughly 110,000 clones, 70% to 80% occurring once. The specimen sequenced was PBMCs. Every receptor here comes from a man younger than 30 in good health and CMV-seronegative.

This sequence joins TRBV25-1 and TRBJ2-5; possibly TRBD2 for D (6 bases). The CDR3 contains 11 residues. The V and J ends lost 7 bases and 5 bases respectively, with 8 bases between them. The germline gives CDR1 MGHDK, CDR2 SYGVNS. CDR3 region: CASIGGETQYF. DNA for the CDR3: TGTGCCAGCATTGGGGGGGAGACCCAGTACTTC.

J is TRBJ2-2 and V is TRBV2; 7 bases agree with TRBD2. CDR1 is SNHLY, CDR2 FYNNEI, per germline. Trimming took 7 bases from V and 7 from J; bases not matched to a gene: 6. The CDR3 runs 13 residues. As DNA, the CDR3 is TGTGCCAGCACCCCCGGGGGGAGCGGGGAGCTGTTTTTT. It specifies CASTPGGSGELFF.

This rearrangement joins TRBV7-9 to TRBJ1-6; D unresolved. The CDR3 is made up of 13 amino acids. Germline CDR1 is SEHNR and CDR2 is FQNEAQ (reference sequence). V gave up 4 bases and J gave up 10 bases, with 11 bases separating them. Written as DNA, the CDR3 is TGTGCCAGCAGCTATGAGGGAATCTCACCCCTCCACTTT. It translates to CASSYEGISPLHF.

This clone occurred once. V is TRBV27 and J is TRBJ1-6; D unresolved. Trimming removed 8 bases at V and 4 bases at J, with 12 bases between. Germline CDR1 is MNHEY and CDR2 is SMNVEV (reference sequence). This CDR3 has 14 amino acids. CDR3 sequence: CASWAGVYNSPLHF. Here the CDR3 DNA reads TGTGCCAGCTGGGCAGGCGTTTATAATTCACCCCTCCACTTT.

This chain joins TRBV6-1 and TRBJ1-1, with 9 bases fitting TRBD1. Unmatched junction bases numbered 8, after V lost 10 bases and J lost 5 bases. Germline V gene lookup returns CDR1 MNHNS and CDR2 SASEGT. The length of the CDR3 is 13 residues. CDR3 sequence reads: CANLRDRETEAFF. The CDR3 region has the DNA TGTGCCAACCTCCGGGACAGGGAGACTGAAGCTTTCTTT.

The rearrangement links TRBV5-1 to TRBJ2-3, with 10 bases identical to TRBD2. Germline-derived CDR1 and CDR2 are SGHRS and YFSETQ. The CDR3 has 15 residues. V was clipped by 5 bases and J by 5 bases; unmatched bases: 8. The CDR3 sequence is CASRFSGGAVDTQYF. The CDR3 nucleotides read TGCGCCAGCAGGTTCAGCGGGGGGGCCGTAGATACGCAGTATTTT.

This sequence joins TRBV14 and TRBJ1-4, with no clear D. Germline V gene sequence: CDR1 SGHDN, CDR2 FVKESK. V lost 3 bases to trimming and J lost 8 bases, with 4 bases between them. This CDR3 is 11 amino acids long. CDR3 nucleotides: TGTGCCAGCAGCCATGGCGAAAAACTGTTTTTT. It specifies CASSHGEKLFF. Full variable domain (rest looked up from reference TRBV14 and TRBJ1-4): EAGVTQFPSHSVIEKGQTVTLRCDPISGHDNLYWYRRVMGKEIKFLLHFVKESKQDESGMPNNRFLAERTGGTYSTLKVQPAELEDSGVYFCASSHGEKLFFGSGTQLSVL.

The rearrangement uses TRBV5-4 and TRBJ1-3; 8 nucleotides align to TRBD1. The germline CDR1 and CDR2 sequences are SGHNT and YYREEE (reference sequence). J lost 5 bases, V lost 4 bases, and 5 bases had no gene match. CDR3 length: 14 amino acids. CDR3 nucleotides: TGTGCCAGCAGCAGTGGGACAGGCCGAAACACCATATATTTT. It translates to CASSSGTGRNTIYF. Combining the CDR3 with reference TRBV5-4 and TRBJ1-3 gives the whole variable domain ETGVTQSPTHLIKTRGQQVTLRCSSQSGHNTVSWYQQALGQGPQFIFQYYREEENGRGNFPPRFSGLQFPNYSSELNVNALELDDSALYLCASSSGTGRNTIYFGEGSWLTVV.

This clone appeared a single time. The J gene is TRBJ2-7, the V gene TRBV7-9; unclear D gene. Per germline, CDR1 SEHNR and CDR2 FQNEAQ (reference sequence). The CDR3 totals 13 residues. V shed 3 bases and J shed 2 bases, with 8 bases lying between them. As DNA, the CDR3 is TGTGCCAGCAGCTTTTACCAGACCTACGAGCAGTACTTC. This gives the protein CASSFYQTYEQYF.